The table lists the clone carrying this T cell receptor (beta chain) with a few counts. TCRdb's copy holds only in-frame clones and misses some; the assay was immunoSEQ multiplex PCR. The sample includes roughly 230,000 clones, around 90% of them seen just once. The entry originates in a study of blood T cell repertoires in COVID-19. The CDR3 contains 14 residues. CDR1 is MGHRA, CDR2 YSYEKL, per germline. J was trimmed by 4 bases and V by 4 bases; bases with no gene match: 6. Material: peripheral blood. The rearrangement uses TRBV4-1 and TRBJ1-1; 7 nucleotides match TRBD1. This TCR came from a human donor in a cohort sampled during active COVID-19. The CDR3 region is CASSPRSGGTEAFF. In DNA form, the CDR3 reads TGCGCCAGCAGCCCCAGATCAGGGGGCACTGAAGCTTTCTTT.